The 23 T cell receptor beta chains below all came from one sample that was sequenced in a study of blood T cell repertoires in COVID-19. The table came from immunoSEQ multiplex PCR; TCRdb's copy has only in-frame clones and leaves some out. The table shows under 450,000 clones, with 80% to 95% occurring only once. Sequenced input: PBMCs or T cells enriched from blood (not recorded which). The receptors stem from a woman aged 35 to 49 who had been exposed to COVID-19.

The chain recombines TRBV2 with TRBJ2-5, with 8 bases matching TRBD2. Germline-derived CDR1 and CDR2 are SNHLY and FYNNEI. The CDR3 runs to 16 residues. V dropped 6 bases and J dropped 1; count of bases not matched to a gene: 10. CDR3 in amino acids: CASRGVLAAGQETQYF. Written as DNA, the CDR3 is TGTGCCAGCAGGGGGGTACTAGCGGCGGGCCAAGAGACCCAGTACTTC.

J is TRBJ2-7 and V is TRBV7-8; perhaps TRBD2 as D (6 bases). The germline gives CDR1 SGHVS, CDR2 FQNEAQ. CDR3 size: 16 residues. V lost 4 bases and J 3 bases, leaving 19 bases between the germline ends. This CDR3 reads CASSSREGGLSYEQYF. In nucleotides, the CDR3 is TGTGCCAGCAGCTCGCGAGAGGGCGGACTAAGCTACGAGCAGTACTTC.

The V gene is TRBV18, the J gene TRBJ2-1; 8 positions match TRBD2. Per the germline V gene, CDR1 is KGHSH and CDR2 is LQKENI. The CDR3 runs 16 residues. Losses at the gene ends were 5 bases for V and 1 base for J; bases not matched to a gene: 7. CDR3 nucleotides: TGTGCCAGCTCATCACTAGCGGAGGGATCCTACAATGAGCAGTTCTTC. The encoded protein is CASSSLAEGSYNEQFF.

The chain is built from TRBV7-9 and TRBJ2-7; 10 nucleotides align to TRBD1. Germline trimming cut 6 bases from V and 0 bases from J; bases unmatched to any gene: 2. Germline CDR1 is SEHNR and CDR2 is FQNEAQ (reference sequence). CDR3 length: 14 residues. The CDR3 coding sequence is TGTGCCAGCAGGGGACAGGGGACCTCCTACGAGCAGTACTTC. Translated: CASRGQGTSYEQYF.

J is TRBJ1-2 and V is TRBV18; TRBD1 is a possible D gene (6 bases). This CDR3 is built from 15 residues. Germline V gene sequence: CDR1 KGHSH, CDR2 LQKENI. V was shortened by 3 bases and J by 4 bases, with 15 bases between the two germline ends. Here the CDR3 DNA reads TGTGCCAGCTCACCCCCGCAGGGGTGGGTCTATGGCTACACCTTC. This codes for CASSPPQGWVYGYTF. Full variable domain (remainder filled in from reference TRBV18 and TRBJ1-2): NAGVMQNPRHLVRRRGQEARLRCSPMKGHSHVYWYRQLPEEGLKFMVYLQKENIIDESGMPKERFSAEFPKEGPSILRIQQVVRGDSAAYFCASSPPQGWVYGYTFGSGTRLTVV.

This clone was counted once. The J gene is TRBJ1-5, the V gene TRBV19; 9 bases fit TRBD1. CDR1 and CDR2 from the germline V gene are LNHDA and SQIVND (reference sequence). The CDR3 is 15 amino acids. V lost 5 bases, J lost 7 bases, and 9 bases stayed unmatched. The CDR3 region is CASSSWDREGQPQHF. The CDR3 DNA reads as TGTGCCAGTAGTTCCTGGGACAGGGAGGGGCAGCCCCAGCATTTT.

The chain links TRBV30 to TRBJ1-5, with 7 bases fitting TRBD1. CDR1 GTSNPN and CDR2 SVGIG come from the germline V gene (reference sequence). The J segment lost 0 bases and the V segment lost 7 bases, leaving 3 bases of the junction unmatched. The CDR3 is 13 residues long. The DNA for the CDR3 is TGTGCCTTTCGGACAGGTAGCAATCAGCCCCAGCATTTT. As protein: CAFRTGSNQPQHF. Together with reference TRBV30 and TRBJ1-5, the CDR3 gives the full variable domain: SQTIHQWPATLVQPVGSPLSLECTVEGTSNPNLYWYRQAAGRGLQLLFYSVGIGQISSEVPQNLSASRPQDRQFILSSKKLLLSDSGFYLCAFRTGSNQPQHFGDGTRLSIL.

The chain employs TRBV29-1 and TRBJ2-2; TRBD1 might be the D (5 bases). V lost 0 bases and J 4 bases, leaving 12 bases between the germline ends. The V gene's germline CDR1 is SQVTM and CDR2 ANQGSEA. This CDR3 is built from 15 residues. CDR3 in amino acids: CSVEDRNRPTGELFF. The DNA of the CDR3 is TGCAGCGTTGAAGATAGGAACAGGCCCACCGGGGAGCTGTTTTTT.

The V call is TRBV2, the J call TRBJ1-6, with D possibly matching TRBD1 (6 bases). Germline loops: CDR1 SNHLY, CDR2 FYNNEI. Trimming pared 0 bases from V and 10 bases from J, leaving 10 bases between. This CDR3 region has 14 residues. CDR3 loop: CASSEARGNSPLHF. The CDR3 DNA reads as TGTGCCAGCAGTGAAGCGAGGGGGAACTCACCCCTCCACTTT.

The rearrangement joins TRBV18 to TRBJ1-1, with D possibly matching TRBD1 (6 bases). Deletions cut 5 bases from V and 1 base from J, with 11 bases between. There are 14 residues in the CDR3. Germline lookup yields CDR1 KGHSH and CDR2 LQKENI. This CDR3 is CASSLKQGNTEAFF. The CDR3 bases are TGTGCCAGCTCATTAAAACAGGGGAACACTGAAGCTTTCTTT.

The rearrangement links TRBV11-2 to TRBJ1-2; 8 nucleotides agree with TRBD1. Germline V gene sequence: CDR1 SGHAT, CDR2 FQNNGV. The CDR3 has 16 residues. J gave up 8 bases and V 6 bases, and 17 bases lay outside the gene matches. The CDR3 region is CASSPWGWAGGGGYTF. The CDR3 bases are TGTGCCAGCAGTCCCTGGGGTTGGGCAGGGGGCGGAGGCTACACCTTC.

This chain joins TRBV25-1 and TRBJ2-7; 7 bases line up with TRBD2. The CDR3 length is 13 residues. Germline assignment: CDR1 MGHDK and CDR2 SYGVNS. Trimming removed 8 bases from V and 9 bases from J; junction bases left unmatched: 13. Here the CDR3 reads CASGPSGLQGQYF. Written as DNA, the CDR3 is TGTGCCAGCGGACCCTCGGGACTACAAGGGCAGTACTTC.

The V gene is TRBV27, the J gene TRBJ2-3; 10 bases are a match to TRBD1. V lost 4 bases to trimming and J lost 4 bases; unmatched junction nucleotides: 5. Germline CDR1 is MNHEY and CDR2 is SMNVEV (reference sequence). The CDR3 is 15 amino acids. The CDR3 protein is CASSSLDRGADTQYF. As DNA, the CDR3 is TGTGCCAGCAGTTCACTGGACAGGGGGGCAGATACGCAGTATTTT.

The chain is built from TRBV9 and TRBJ2-3, with D tentatively TRBD1 (5 bases). CDR3 length: 15 amino acids. The germline V and J ends were trimmed by 4 bases and 6 bases, with 18 bases remaining between them. CDR1 and CDR2 from the germline V gene are SGDLS and YYNGEE. DNA of the CDR3: TGTGCCAGCAGCCCCTCGGGCAGGCCAGGGGATACGCAGTATTTT. Its protein is CASSPSGRPGDTQYF.

The chain couples TRBV2 to TRBJ2-1; D remains unclear. The CDR3 length is 14 residues. V lost 4 bases, J lost 7 bases, and 14 bases lay in between. Germline values: CDR1 SNHLY, CDR2 FYNNEI. CDR3 sequence reads: CASSVNEISNEQFF. The CDR3 nucleotides read TGTGCCAGCAGTGTTAACGAGATTTCGAATGAGCAGTTCTTC.

The chain combines TRBV6-6 with TRBJ2-3; D is perhaps TRBD2 (6 bases). Trimming took 6 bases from V and 4 from J, leaving 20 bases between them. The CDR3 spans 16 residues. The germline V gene has CDR1 MNHNY and CDR2 SVGAGI (reference sequence). The CDR3 here is CASSPEGAGIADTQYF. DNA for the CDR3: TGTGCCAGCAGCCCAGAAGGGGCGGGAATTGCAGATACGCAGTATTTT.

The rearrangement uses TRBV10-2 and TRBJ2-5; possibly TRBD2 for D (5 bases). The CDR3 length is 11 residues. CDR1 is WSHSY and CDR2 is SAAADI in the germline V gene. V was cut by 4 bases and J by 5 bases, with 5 bases left in between. The CDR3 loop is CASSGGETQYF. The CDR3 nucleotides are TGCGCCAGCAGTGGAGGGGAGACCCAGTACTTC.

The CDR3 DNA reads TGCGCCAGCAGCCGGGACTCCGGGCCCCAGCATTTT. Protein product: CASSRDSGPQHF. The rearrangement links TRBV10-1 to TRBJ1-5; D is perhaps TRBD1 (5 bases). Per the germline V gene, CDR1 is WNHNN and CDR2 is SYGVQD (reference sequence). V was shortened by 6 bases and J by 9 bases, with 12 bases between the two germline ends. This CDR3 spans 12 amino acids.

The chain uses TRBV19 and TRBJ2-1; 7 bases are a match to TRBD1. The CDR3 spans 14 residues. CDR1 and CDR2 from the germline V gene are LNHDA and SQIVND (reference sequence). V lost 9 bases and J lost 4; bases outside the gene matches: 9. The CDR3 coding sequence is TGTGCCAGCGACCGGGGACAGCCATACAATGAGCAGTTCTTC. It is translated as CASDRGQPYNEQFF.

This rearrangement joins TRBV15 to TRBJ1-1, with a weak D call TRBD1 (5 bases). Trimming left V 1 base short and J 3 bases short, with 15 bases between. The CDR3 loop spans 16 amino acids. The V gene's germline CDR1 is LNHNV and CDR2 YYDKDF (reference sequence). Here the CDR3 DNA reads TGTGCCACCAGCAGAGTTGGGGGGAGGGATCACACTGAAGCTTTCTTT. As protein: CATSRVGGRDHTEAFF.

The chain carries TRBV21-1 and TRBJ2-5; TRBD2, the D gene given by the table, was not confirmed from the DNA. TRBV21-1 is noted as a pseudogene. The CDR3 is 15 amino acids. CDR3 sequence (DNA): TGTGCCAGCACCAAGACTAGCGTAAAAGTGGAGACCCAGTACTTC. The encoded protein is CASTKTSVKVETQYF.

The rearrangement uses TRBV27 and TRBJ1-1; no firm D call. Trimming removed 6 bases at V and 2 bases at J, with 10 bases between. Germline-derived CDR1 and CDR2 are MNHEY and SMNVEV (reference sequence). The length of the CDR3 is 13 residues. CDR3 DNA: TGTGCCAGCAGGGCCCCCCGCAACACTGAAGCTTTCTTT. Translated: CASRAPRNTEAFF.

The J gene is TRBJ1-2, the V gene TRBV7-9; no definite D call. The V end lost 3 bases, the J end lost 6 bases, and 14 bases lay between the germline ends. This CDR3 spans 14 amino acids. Germline CDR1 SEHNR, CDR2 FQNEAQ (reference sequence). CDR3 sequence reads: CASSFEGFTHGYTF. The CDR3 DNA reads as TGTGCCAGCAGCTTCGAGGGATTTACACATGGCTACACCTTC.